This T cell receptor (beta chain) was captured in a study of cytomegalovirus exposure and HLA in healthy donors. Study findings and constraints: In a later analysis, HLA-associated TCR beta chains were more clonally expanded than equally common others.

Amplification used 60 Vbeta primers and 13 Jbeta primers. The protocol was immunoSEQ multiplex PCR, while the TCRdb copy is restricted to in-frame clones and leaves out a portion. The table shows roughly 260,000 clones, with roughly 86% occurring only once. This clone was observed once. Its antigen is unknown. Trimming cost V 0 bases and J 4 bases; bases outside gene matches: 4. Germline V gene data show CDR1 as SGHRS and CDR2 as YFSETQ. This CDR3 region has 16 residues. Donors had nominal health at sampling but likely had unrecorded immune exposures. The sequencing sample was made of PBMCs. The sequence came from a woman aged 40 to 50 in good health and CMV-seropositive. The chain has TRBV5-1 and TRBJ2-2, with TRBD2 identical over 9 bases. The CDR3 protein is CASSLALAGSTGELFF. The CDR3 bases are TGCGCCAGCAGCTTGGCACTAGCGGGTTCCACCGGGGAGCTGTTTTTT.